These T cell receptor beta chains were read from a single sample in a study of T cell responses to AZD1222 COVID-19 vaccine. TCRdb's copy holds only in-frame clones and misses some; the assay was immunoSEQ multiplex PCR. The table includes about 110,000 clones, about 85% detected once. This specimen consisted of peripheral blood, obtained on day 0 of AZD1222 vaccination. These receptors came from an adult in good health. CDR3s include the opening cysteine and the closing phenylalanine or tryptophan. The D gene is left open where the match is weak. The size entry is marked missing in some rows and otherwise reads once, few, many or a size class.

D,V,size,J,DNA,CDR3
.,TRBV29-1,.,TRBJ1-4,TGCAGCGCCGGGGAGCAGAAAGGGGGAGCAAAACTGTTTTTT,CSAGEQKGGAKLFF
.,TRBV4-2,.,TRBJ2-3,TGTGCCAGCAGCCAGGAAAAGCAGGGGAAAGATACGCAGTATTTT,CASSQEKQGKDTQYF
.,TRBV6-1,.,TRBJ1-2,TGTGCCAGCAGTGAATGGGTGGGAGGCTACACCTTC,CASSEWVGGYTF
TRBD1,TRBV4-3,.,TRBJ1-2,TGCGCCAGCAGCCAGGACAGGGGAGTCTATGGCTACACCTTC,CASSQDRGVYGYTF
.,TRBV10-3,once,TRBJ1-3,TGTGCCAGCTCATCAATTGGAAACACCATATATTTT,CASSSIGNTIYF
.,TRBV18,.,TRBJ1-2,TGTGCCAGCTCACGAAATCAGGAGGAGAGCTATGGCTACACCTTC,CASSRNQEESYGYTF
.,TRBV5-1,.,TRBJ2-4,TGCGCCAGCAGTCCAGGACCCACGATGGACAAAAACATTCAGTACTTC,CASSPGPTMDKNIQYF
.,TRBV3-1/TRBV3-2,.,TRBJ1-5,TGTGCCAGCAGCCATAACAGGGGCAATCAGCCCCAGCATTTT,CASSHNRGNQPQHF
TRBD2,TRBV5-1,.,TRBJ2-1,TGCGCCAGCAGCTTAGCCGCGGGGGGAGAAAATGAGCAGTTCTTC,CASSLAAGGENEQFF
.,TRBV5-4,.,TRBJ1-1,TGTGCCAGCAGCTTGGGGGGGGGCAGGACAGTGAACACTGAAGCTTTCTTT,CASSLGGGRTVNTEAFF
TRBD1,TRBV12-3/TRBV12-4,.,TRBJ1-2,TGTGCCAGCAGAGGGGGCGGTGGCTACACCTTC,CASRGGGGYTF
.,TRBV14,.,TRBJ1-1,TGTGCCAGCAGCCTCCGGACGGGGAACACTGAAGCTTTCTTT,CASSLRTGNTEAFF
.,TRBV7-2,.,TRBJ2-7,TGTGCCAGCAGCTTAGGGACATTTTCCTACGAGCAGTACTTC,CASSLGTFSYEQYF
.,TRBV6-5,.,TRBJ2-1,TGTGCCAGCAGTTACTCTAGGTCTTCCAATGAGCAGTTCTTC,CASSYSRSSNEQFF
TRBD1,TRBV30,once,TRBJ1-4,TGTGCCTGGAGCCGACAGGGAACTAATGAAAAACTGTTTTTT,CAWSRQGTNEKLFF
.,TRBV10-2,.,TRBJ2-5,TGCGCCAGCAGCCTAGACAGTAGGGAGACCCAGTACTTC,CASSLDSRETQYF
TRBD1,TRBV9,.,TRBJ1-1,TGTGCCAGCAGCGTAGGGACAGGGGTTGCCACTGAAGCTTTCTTT,CASSVGTGVATEAFF
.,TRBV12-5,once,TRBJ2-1,TGTGCTAGTGGCCTGAGAGAGAGCAACCACAATGAGCAGTTCTTC,CASGLRESNHNEQFF
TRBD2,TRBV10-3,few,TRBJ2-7,TGTGCCATCAGCGGGACTAGCGGGGCCGACTACGAGCAGTACTTC,CAISGTSGADYEQYF
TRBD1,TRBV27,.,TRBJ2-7,TGTGCCAGCAGTTCCCCCACAACAGGGGGCGAAGGCGAGCAGTACTTC,CASSSPTTGGEGEQYF
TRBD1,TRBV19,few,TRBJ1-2,TGTGCCAGTAGCTTGACAGGGAACTATGGCTACACCTTC,CASSLTGNYGYTF
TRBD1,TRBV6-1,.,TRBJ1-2,TGTGCCAGCAGTGAACGGACAGGGGGCAAGGATGGCTACACCTTC,CASSERTGGKDGYTF
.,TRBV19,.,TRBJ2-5,TGTGCCAGTAGTGAGGGGGGAGGAGAGACCCAGTACTTC,CASSEGGGETQYF
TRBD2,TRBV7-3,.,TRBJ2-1,TGTGCCAGCAGCTTAGGAACTAGCGGGGGGACCAATGAGCAGTTCTTC,CASSLGTSGGTNEQFF
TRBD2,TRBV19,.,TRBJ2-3,TGTGCCAGTAGTATCGACCAGCGGGGGCGCACAGATACGCAGTATTTT,CASSIDQRGRTDTQYF
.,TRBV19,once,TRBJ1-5,TGTGCCAGTAGTGGGCGCGGGGCGGAAGTAGGTAGTCAGCCCCAGCATTTT,CASSGRGAEVGSQPQHF
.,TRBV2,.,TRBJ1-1,TGTGCCAGCAGTGAACAGGGCAGCACTGAAGCTTTCTTT,CASSEQGSTEAFF
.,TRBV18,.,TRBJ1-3,TGTGCCAGCTCACCAGCCTCTGGAAACACCATATATTTT,CASSPASGNTIYF
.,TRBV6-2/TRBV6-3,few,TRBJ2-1,TGTGCCAGCAGTTACTCCCCGCCAGAAGGGCTCTACAATGAGCAGTTCTTC,CASSYSPPEGLYNEQFF
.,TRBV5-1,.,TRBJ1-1,TGCGCCAGCAGCTTCGTTGAGAACACTGAAGCTTTCTTT,CASSFVENTEAFF
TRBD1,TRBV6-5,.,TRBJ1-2,TGTGCCAGCAGCCCGACAGGGGCGGGCGGCTACACCTTC,CASSPTGAGGYTF
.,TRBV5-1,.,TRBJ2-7,TGCGCCAGCAGCTCAACCGGGACCGGGACCTACGAGCAGTACTTC,CASSSTGTGTYEQYF
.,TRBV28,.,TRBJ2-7,TGTGCCAGCAGGGGGGAGGGACAGAGGCAGTACTTC,CASRGEGQRQYF
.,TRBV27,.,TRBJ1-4,TGTGCCAGCAGTTTAAGTAGGACAGAAAATGAAAAACTGTTTTTT,CASSLSRTENEKLFF
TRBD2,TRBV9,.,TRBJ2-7,TGTGCCAGCAGCGTCGGGATAGCGGGAATGTTCGAGCAGTACTTC,CASSVGIAGMFEQYF
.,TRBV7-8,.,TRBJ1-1,TGTGCCAGCAGCTTAGCGGGGAGGGCGGAGAACACTGAAGCTTTCTTT,CASSLAGRAENTEAFF
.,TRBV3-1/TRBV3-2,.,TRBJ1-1,TGTGCCAGCAGCCAAGAGAGGGGCGCGAATACTGGGGATACTGAAGCTTTCTTT,CASSQERGANTGDTEAFF
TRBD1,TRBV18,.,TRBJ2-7,TGTGCCAGCTCACCAAGTGCCGGACAGGCCCCCCTGCAGTACTTC,CASSPSAGQAPLQYF
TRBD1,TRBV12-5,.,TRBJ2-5,TGTGCTAGTGGTAACGACAGGGGCGGGACCCAGTACTTC,CASGNDRGGTQYF
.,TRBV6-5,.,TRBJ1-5,TGTGATGGAAGGAGACCTTATAGCAATCAGCCCCAGCATTTT,CDGRRPYSNQPQHF
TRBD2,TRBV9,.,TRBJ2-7,TGTGCCAGCAGCCATAGAGGGACTAGCGGGGACGAGCAGTACTTC,CASSHRGTSGDEQYF
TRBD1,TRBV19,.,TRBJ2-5,TGTGCCAGTAGTATAGCAGGTACAGGGGTAAAGACCCAGTACTTC,CASSIAGTGVKTQYF
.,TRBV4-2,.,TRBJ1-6,TGTGCCAGCAGCCAAGATCCCCGGACGCAAGATTCACCCCTCCACTTT,CASSQDPRTQDSPLHF
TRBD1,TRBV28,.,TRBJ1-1,TGTGCCAGCAGTCCCGGACAGGGGTTTGAAGCTTTCTTT,CASSPGQGFEAFF
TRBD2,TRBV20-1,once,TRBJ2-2,TGCAGTGCTAGTGGTCGCGGGGGGAGGACCGGGGAGCTGTTTTTT,CSASGRGGRTGELFF